Below are 28 T cell receptor beta chains sequenced from a single sample in a study of cytomegalovirus exposure and HLA in healthy donors. The study ran its PCR with 60 Vbeta and 13 Jbeta primers. Assay: immunoSEQ multiplex PCR; the TCRdb copy retains only in-frame clones and omits some. The sample includes approximately 170,000 clones, approximately 81% of them seen just once. What was sequenced was PBMCs. These receptors came from a boy aged 2-9 years in good health and CMV-seronegative.

This chain joins TRBV14 and TRBJ2-7; 12 nucleotides line up with TRBD2. In germline, CDR1 is SGHDN, CDR2 FVKESK. J was trimmed by 3 bases and V by 6 bases; bases with no gene match: 18. The CDR3 covers 19 residues. CDR3: CASSRRLAGDPNLFYEQYF. CDR3 DNA sequence: TGTGCCAGCAGTCGACGACTAGCGGGAGACCCAAACCTTTTCTACGAGCAGTACTTC.

This clone was seen a handful of times. The chain carries TRBV19 and TRBJ1-1; D might be TRBD1 (5 bases). CDR1 and CDR2 (germline): LNHDA, SQIVND (reference sequence). The CDR3 consists of 12 residues. The germline V and J ends were trimmed by 6 bases and 7 bases, with 12 bases remaining between them. The CDR3 loop reads CASSPGLGEAFF. Here the CDR3 DNA reads TGTGCCAGTAGCCCGGGACTGGGTGAAGCTTTCTTT.

This clone was seen only a few times. The chain joins TRBV21-1 to TRBJ2-7; the table calls TRBD2, which could not be checked here. TRBV21-1 is annotated as a pseudogene. CDR3 length: 12 amino acids. The CDR3: CASSKAGYEQYF. In DNA, the CDR3 is TGTGCCAGCAGCAAAGCCGGTTACGAGCAGTACTTC.

The chain combines TRBV29-1 with TRBJ2-1; a possible D gene is TRBD2 (5 bases). Germline values: CDR1 SQVTM, CDR2 ANQGSEA. Trimming took off 4 bases at V and 10 bases at J, with 17 bases between the two ends. The CDR3 contains 13 residues. CDR3 sequence reads: CSVGRTDLTEQFF. The CDR3 bases are TGCAGCGTTGGGCGGACGGACTTAACGGAGCAGTTCTTC.

The chain joins TRBV11-2 to TRBJ2-5, with unresolved D. TRBJ2-7 explains the end of the DNA better; the J call may be wrong. The CDR3 has 13 residues. Germline V gene lookup returns CDR1 SGHAT and CDR2 FQNNGV. The CDR3 sequence: CASSFSGTYEQYF. The DNA of the CDR3 is TGTGCCAGCAGCTTTTCCGGTACCTACGAGCAGTACTTC.

This chain connects TRBV2 to TRBJ2-2; tentatively, D is TRBD1 (5 bases). The CDR3 consists of 13 residues. The germline V gene has CDR1 SNHLY and CDR2 FYNNEI. Trimming removed 4 bases from V and 5 bases from J, with 8 bases in between. CDR3 region: CASSVRGTGELFF. CDR3 DNA: TGTGCCAGCAGTGTTAGGGGAACCGGGGAGCTGTTTTTT.

The chain recombines TRBV7-9 with TRBJ1-4; D gene unclear. Germline CDR1 reads SEHNR; CDR2 reads FQNEAQ (reference sequence). The length of the CDR3 is 16 residues. With 5 bases removed from V and 8 bases from J, the gap between germline ends came to 21 bases. CDR3 in amino acids: CASSPLGGDVGEKLFF. DNA of the CDR3: TGTGCCAGCAGCCCCCTAGGCGGGGATGTAGGGGAAAAACTGTTTTTT.

The V and J genes are TRBV5-4 and TRBJ2-7; maybe TRBD1 (5 bases). CDR1 and CDR2 (germline): SGHNT, YYREEE (reference sequence). The CDR3 is 16 residues long. V lost 0 bases to trimming and J lost 3 bases, with 16 bases between them. The chain's CDR3 is CASSLAWGRIIYEQYF. The CDR3 bases are TGTGCCAGCAGCTTGGCCTGGGGCAGGATTATCTACGAGCAGTACTTC.

The rearrangement uses TRBV5-1 and TRBJ2-1, with TRBD2 matching over 7 bases. V was pared by 2 bases and J by 6 bases, with 5 bases of the junction left unmatched. Germline V gene sequence: CDR1 SGHRS, CDR2 YFSETQ. This CDR3 has 14 residues. The CDR3, as DNA: TGCGCCAGCAGCTTCGGGGAGGGAAGCAATGAGCAGTTCTTC. Amino acids: CASSFGEGSNEQFF.

This sequence joins TRBV18 and TRBJ2-5; 9 nucleotides agree with TRBD2. The germline CDR1 and CDR2 sequences are KGHSH and LQKENI. V lost 6 bases, J lost 5 bases, and 7 bases stayed unmatched. This CDR3 spans 14 amino acids. CDR3 amino acids: CASSLGTSRETQYF. The CDR3 DNA reads TGTGCCAGCTCCTTAGGGACTAGCAGGGAGACCCAGTACTTC.

J is TRBJ1-5 and V is TRBV27, with TRBD1 matching over 8 bases. CDR1 is MNHEY, CDR2 SMNVEV, per germline (reference sequence). CDR3 length equals 18 residues. The trim removed 3 bases at V and 0 bases at J, leaving 10 bases unmatched. The CDR3 sequence is CASSFRGSGGRSNQPQHF. CDR3 nucleotides: TGTGCCAGCAGTTTTCGCGGATCAGGGGGCCGTAGCAATCAGCCCCAGCATTTT.

The chain recombines TRBV28 with TRBJ2-2; tentative D call: TRBD2 (7 bases). The germline CDR1 and CDR2 sequences are MDHEN and SYDVKM. V was cut by 3 bases and J by 5 bases, with 16 bases left in between. CDR3 length: 16 amino acids. The CDR3 DNA reads as TGTGCCAGCAGTTTGACAGGACACGGGGGGACCGGGGAGCTGTTTTTT. Its protein product is CASSLTGHGGTGELFF.

V usage is TRBV4-1 and J usage is TRBJ2-3; 9 bases fit TRBD2. The CDR3 is made up of 17 amino acids. The J segment lost 1 base and the V segment lost 0 bases, leaving 5 bases of the junction unmatched. Germline values: CDR1 MGHRA, CDR2 YSYEKL. The CDR3 here is CASSQDGAGGGTDTQYF. CDR3 nucleotides: TGCGCCAGCAGCCAAGATGGAGCGGGGGGCGGCACAGATACGCAGTATTTT.

The chain links TRBV28 to TRBJ2-1; 9 nucleotides line up with TRBD1. The CDR3 has 16 residues. The J segment lost 2 bases and the V segment lost 6 bases, leaving 8 bases of the junction unmatched. Per the germline V gene, CDR1 is MDHEN and CDR2 is SYDVKM. CDR3 bases: TGTGCCAGCAGCCTAGGACAGGGGATCCCCTACAATGAGCAGTTCTTC. Protein product: CASSLGQGIPYNEQFF. Full variable domain (rest looked up from reference TRBV28 and TRBJ2-1): DVKVTQSSRYLVKRTGEKVFLECVQDMDHENMFWYRQDPGLGLRLIYFSYDVKMKEKGDIPEGYSVSREKKERFSLILESASTNQTSMYLCASSLGQGIPYNEQFFGPGTRLTVL.

V and J are TRBV6-5 and TRBJ2-1; 7 bases fit TRBD2. The V gene's germline CDR1 is MNHEY and CDR2 SVGAGI. There are 14 residues in the CDR3. V gave up 0 bases and J gave up 4 bases; unmatched junction bases: 0. The CDR3 loop reads CASSYSREYNEQFF. CDR3 in DNA: TGTGCCAGCAGTTACTCGCGGGAGTACAATGAGCAGTTCTTC.

The chain employs TRBV7-9 and TRBJ2-7; 9 bases map to TRBD1. Per germline, CDR1 SEHNR and CDR2 FQNEAQ (reference sequence). This CDR3 has 15 amino acids. V lost 7 bases, J lost 2 bases, and 9 bases stayed unmatched. CDR3 in amino acids: CASTPTGGPPYEQYV. CDR3 nucleotides: TGTGCCAGCACCCCGACAGGGGGACCTCCCTACGAGCAGTACGTC.

This clone was recorded once. The chain combines TRBV4-2 with TRBJ1-2; 8 bases match TRBD1. This CDR3 region has 15 residues. With 1 base clipped from V and 2 bases from J, the junction kept 3 bases outside the gene matches. Germline-derived CDR1 and CDR2 are LGHNA and YNFKEQ. CDR3 region: CASSQVGQGNYGYTF. In DNA, the CDR3 is TGTGCCAGCAGCCAAGTTGGACAGGGAAACTATGGCTACACCTTC.

This sequence joins TRBV5-6 and TRBJ1-1, with 9 bases fitting TRBD1. CDR3 length equals 13 residues. Germline V gene data show CDR1 as SGHDT and CDR2 as YYEEEE. Unmatched junction bases numbered 4, after V lost 2 bases and J lost 8 bases. As DNA, the CDR3 is TGTGCCAGCAGCTTACAGGGGGCTTACGAAGCTTTCTTT. This gives the protein CASSLQGAYEAFF. The entire variable domain, with the rest obtained from reference TRBV5-6 and TRBJ1-1, is as follows: DAGVTQSPTHLIKTRGQQVTLRCSPKSGHDTVSWYQQALGQGPQFIFQYYEEEERQRGNFPDRFSGHQFPNYSSELNVNALLLGDSALYLCASSLQGAYEAFFGQGTRLTVV.

The gene calls are TRBV28 and TRBJ1-1; D not certain. Looked up from germline, CDR1 is MDHEN and CDR2 is SYDVKM. V lost 3 bases, J lost 2 bases, and 13 bases lay in between. This CDR3 has 15 residues. CDR3 amino acids: CASSFDSDLNTEAFF. CDR3 nucleotides: TGTGCCAGCAGTTTTGATAGCGATTTAAACACTGAAGCTTTCTTT.

The rearrangement links TRBV6-5 to TRBJ1-1; the D gene is possibly TRBD1 (5 bases). With 7 bases removed from V and 4 bases from J, the gap between germline ends came to 19 bases. CDR1 and CDR2 from the germline V gene are MNHEY and SVGAGI. This CDR3 is 15 amino acids long. As DNA, the CDR3 is TGTGCCAGCACCACGGGGAGGGGAGTAGTCACTGAAGCTTTCTTT. Amino acids: CASTTGRGVVTEAFF.

The CDR3 region is CASSLGGGLEETQYF. The CDR3 DNA follows: TGTGCCAGCAGTTTAGGGGGCGGTTTGGAAGAGACCCAGTACTTC. The chain uses TRBV28 and TRBJ2-5; TRBD1 might be the D (6 bases). This CDR3 contains 15 residues. Germline CDR1 MDHEN, CDR2 SYDVKM. V shed 2 bases and J shed 3 bases, with 13 bases lying between them. Full variable domain (rest looked up from reference TRBV28 and TRBJ2-5): DVKVTQSSRYLVKRTGEKVFLECVQDMDHENMFWYRQDPGLGLRLIYFSYDVKMKEKGDIPEGYSVSREKKERFSLILESASTNQTSMYLCASSLGGGLEETQYFGPGTRLLVL.

This chain joins TRBV28 and TRBJ1-2; 9 bases fit TRBD1. In germline, CDR1 is MDHEN, CDR2 SYDVKM. The length of the CDR3 is 13 residues. The V segment lost 5 bases and the J segment 7 bases; nucleotides outside the gene matches: 5. In DNA form, the CDR3 reads TGTGCCAGCAGTCCCGGGACAGGGCGTGGCTACACCTTC. Its protein product is CASSPGTGRGYTF.

V is TRBV7-9 and J is TRBJ1-3; no firm D call. Germline lookup yields CDR1 SEHNR and CDR2 FQNEAQ (reference sequence). V was clipped by 4 bases and J by 0 bases, with 10 bases between them. This CDR3 is 15 amino acids long. The CDR3 protein is CASSSGLYSGNTIYF. The CDR3 nucleotides are TGTGCCAGCAGCTCCGGACTGTACTCTGGAAACACCATATATTTT.

The V gene is TRBV7-3, the J gene TRBJ2-3; D is unresolved. The CDR3 covers 13 residues. Germline V gene data show CDR1 as SGHTA and CDR2 as FQGTGA. Trimming took off 5 bases at V and 4 bases at J, with 10 bases between the two ends. The CDR3 DNA reads as TGTGCCAGCAGCCCCCTAGGAGCAGATACGCAGTATTTT. It translates to CASSPLGADTQYF.

The chain joins TRBV6-1 to TRBJ1-6; TRBD1 is a possible D gene (6 bases). Trimming took 0 bases from V and 8 from J, leaving 11 bases between them. Germline assignment: CDR1 MNHNS and CDR2 SASEGT. The CDR3 is 15 amino acids. As DNA, the CDR3 is TGTGCCAGCAGTGAAGCCCTGGACAGATATTCACCCCTCCACTTT. The encoded protein is CASSEALDRYSPLHF.

This chain uses TRBV10-3 with TRBJ2-3; D perhaps matches TRBD2 (6 bases). Germline values: CDR1 ENHRY, CDR2 SYGVKD. This CDR3 contains 17 residues. V lost 0 bases and J lost 1, with 14 bases in between. CDR3 DNA sequence: TGTGCCATCAGTGAGTCATTTGGAGGGGCCGGCACAGATACGCAGTATTTT. It specifies CAISESFGGAGTDTQYF.

The rearrangement uses TRBV28 and TRBJ2-2; D is perhaps TRBD2 (6 bases). This CDR3 comprises 13 residues. V shed 4 bases and J shed 11 bases, with 14 bases lying between them. Germline CDR1 and CDR2: MDHEN and SYDVKM. For the CDR3, the DNA is TGTGCCAGCAGTTGGGACTCCCCTGGAGAGCTGTTTTTT. Translation gives CASSWDSPGELFF.

The table lists this clone with a few counts. V and J are TRBV7-2 and TRBJ2-3, with D maybe TRBD1 (6 bases). With 3 bases removed from V and 5 bases from J, the gap between germline ends came to 15 bases. CDR3 size: 15 residues. Germline V gene lookup returns CDR1 SGHTA and CDR2 FQGNSA. CDR3 loop: CASSFAGAPRDTQYF. The CDR3 nucleotides read TGTGCCAGCAGCTTTGCAGGGGCCCCCAGAGATACGCAGTATTTT.